This TCR beta chain was recorded in a study of tumor-infiltrating lymphocytes in primary liver carcinoma. Study summary: Cases comprised patients with primary liver carcinoma who received surgical resection. Each of the growths was stage T1-T3 N0M0, extending roughly 4 to 10 cm across. Patients were men and women aged 30 to 69 years.

General study results and limits: Tumor tissue displayed a significantly greater top-250-clone fraction than blood (p = 0.039).

Germline V CDR1 and CDR2: MDHEN, SYDVKM. The CDR3 spans 14 residues. Trimming removed 3 bases from V and 5 bases from J, with 10 bases in between. Concerning this clonotype itself: Its target is unknown.

Germline DNA was also extracted, while the blood RNA originated from unsorted whole blood. The authors made TCR beta cDNA from 400 to 600 ng total RNA with a constant-region primer. Slightly modified ARM-PCR served as the procedure for the TCR beta libraries. These libraries came from three rounds of nested multiplex PCR. Investigators reported that the first two PCR rounds, at 10 cycles each, used TRBV1-TRBV30 forward primers with a C-beta reverse primer. In TCRdb, the multiplex PCR reads were re-called with MiXCR into one record per CDR3 protein. In the table there are fewer than 350,000 distinct CDR3 sequences, roughly two thirds of which are singletons.

The chain couples TRBV28 to TRBJ1-4, with D hard to call. The sequence was obtained from a man between 40 and 49 years old with primary liver carcinoma and hepatitis B virus infection. Sequenced material: peripheral blood. CDR3 sequence (DNA): TGTGCCAGCAGTTTCCCCGGAGACAATGAAAAACTGTTTTTT. Its protein is CASSFPGDNEKLFF.